These T cell receptor beta chains were read from a single sample in a study of T-cell memory formation after mild COVID-19. TCRdb recomputed calls from the 5' RACE reads with MiXCR, one row per CDR3 protein. The sample shows approximately 250,000 distinct CDR3 sequences, 15% to 20% of them seen only once. Sequences were obtained from PBMCs or a T cell subset sorted from them (not recorded which). These receptors came from a man between 18 and 29 years old who had mild COVID-19 (a few samples of this study predate the infection). Cell type and time point are not known. Each CDR3 is given with its conserved first and last residue. The D gene is left open where the match is weak. Clone size appears in some rows only: once, few, many, or a class for an expanded clone.

-,TRBV4-1,-,TRBJ1-2,CASSHQGNNYGYTF,TGCGCCAGCAGCCACCAGGGAAATAACTATGGCTACACCTTC
-,TRBV12-3/TRBV12-4,few,TRBJ1-1,CASSSEELNTEAFF,TGTGCCAGCAGTTCCGAGGAGTTGAACACTGAAGCTTTCTTT
TRBD1,TRBV7-3,-,TRBJ1-6,CASSRGTGFTIHF,TGTGCCAGCAGCAGAGGGACAGGGTTCACCATCCACTTT
-,TRBV7-9,-,TRBJ2-1,CASSLLSGGLNEQFF,TGTGCCAGCAGCTTATTATCTGGGGGCCTCAATGAGCAGTTCTTC
TRBD2,TRBV9,-,TRBJ2-5,CASSVASGNYYQETQYF,TGTGCCAGCAGCGTAGCTAGCGGTAACTATTACCAAGAGACCCAGTACTTC
TRBD2,TRBV20-1,-,TRBJ2-1,CSASPSLGGGGNEQFF,TGCAGTGCTAGCCCCTCACTCGGCGGGGGGGGGAATGAGCAGTTCTTC
-,TRBV5-6,few,TRBJ2-7,CASSFWPTSGYEQYF,TGTGCCAGCAGCTTCTGGCCGACGTCCGGCTACGAGCAGTACTTC
-,TRBV12-3/TRBV12-4,-,TRBJ1-5,CASTTGTLHQPQHF,TGTGCCAGCACCACTGGGACACTCCATCAGCCCCAGCATTTT
-,TRBV6-5,-,TRBJ1-1,CASSPAGDGAGAFF,TGTGCCAGCAGCCCCGCGGGGGATGGGGCTGGAGCTTTCTTT
-,TRBV27,-,TRBJ1-2,CASSFSGVKGYTF,TGTGCCAGCAGTTTTTCGGGGGTGAAGGGCTACACCTTC
-,TRBV7-9,-,TRBJ1-1,CASSLEAGDTEAFF,TGTGCCAGCAGCTTAGAGGCGGGAGACACTGAAGCTTTCTTT
-,TRBV7-9,few,TRBJ2-4,CASSWDGVAKNIQYF,TGTGCCAGCAGCTGGGACGGGGTAGCCAAAAACATTCAGTACTTC
-,TRBV10-3,-,TRBJ2-1,CAISLGGGDEQFF,TGTGCCATCAGCCTGGGAGGCGGGGATGAGCAGTTCTTC
-,TRBV7-2,few,TRBJ1-5,CASSFRANQPQHF,TGTGCCAGCAGCTTTCGGGCGAATCAGCCCCAGCATTTT
TRBD2,TRBV5-4,-,TRBJ2-5,CASSQSGLAEETQYF,TGTGCCAGCAGCCAATCGGGACTAGCGGAAGAGACCCAGTACTTC
-,TRBV6-1,few,TRBJ1-6,CATGWRNSPLHF,TGTGCCACCGGCTGGCGTAATTCACCCCTCCACTTT
-,TRBV5-1,-,TRBJ2-2,CASSLDRPDRELFF,TGCGCCAGCAGCTTGGACAGACCCGACCGGGAGCTGTTTTTT
-,TRBV12-3/TRBV12-4,few,TRBJ1-6,CASSPGGPGSPLHF,TGTGCCAGCAGTCCCGGGGGGCCAGGTTCACCCCTCCACTTT
-,TRBV6-5,-,TRBJ1-2,CASSYVGSYGYTF,TGTGCCAGCAGTTACGTAGGGTCCTATGGCTACACCTTC
TRBD2,TRBV28,few,TRBJ2-1,CASSKGLAYNEQFF,TGTGCCAGCAGTAAGGGACTAGCATATAATGAGCAGTTCTTC
TRBD1,TRBV7-8,-,TRBJ2-2,CASTMISGTGGTGELFF,TGTGCCAGCACTATGATCTCCGGGACAGGGGGCACCGGGGAGCTGTTTTTT
-,TRBV7-2,few,TRBJ2-1,CASSPHNEQFF,TGTGCCAGCAGCCCCCACAATGAGCAGTTCTTC
-,TRBV20-1,-,TRBJ2-1,CSARVGAYNEQFF,TGCAGTGCTAGGGTGGGGGCCTACAATGAGCAGTTCTTC
-,TRBV18,-,TRBJ1-1,CASSPRTGTEAFF,TGTGCCAGCTCACCCCGGACCGGCACTGAAGCTTTCTTT
TRBD2,TRBV6-2/TRBV6-3,few,TRBJ2-3,CASSAGLAGCTDTQYF,TGTGCCAGCAGTGCCGGACTAGCGGGCTGCACAGATACGCAGTATTTT
TRBD1,TRBV7-9,few,TRBJ2-2,CASTLTGGNTGELFF,TGTGCCAGCACCTTGACAGGGGGGAACACCGGGGAGCTGTTTTTT
-,TRBV6-1,-,TRBJ2-1,CASSDRKGEQFF,TGTGCCAGCAGTGACCGGAAGGGTGAGCAGTTCTTC
-,TRBV6-1,few,TRBJ1-5,CASSDRGGGASQHF,TGTGCCAGCAGTGATAGGGGAGGAGGGGCATCCCAGCATTTT
TRBD1,TRBV5-1,many,TRBJ2-5,CASSLTGEETQYF,TGCGCCAGCAGCTTGACAGGGGAAGAGACCCAGTACTTC
-,TRBV4-3,few,TRBJ1-4,CASSQGQWGLNEKLFF,TGCGCCAGCAGCCAAGGCCAGTGGGGACTTAATGAAAAACTGTTTTTT
TRBD2,TRBV7-9,few,TRBJ2-3,CASSARRTSGEEDTQYF,TGTGCCAGCAGCGCGCGGCGGACTAGCGGGGAGGAAGATACGCAGTATTTT
-,TRBV3-1,-,TRBJ2-5,CASSQQPSGETQYF,TGTGCCAGCAGCCAACAACCTTCTGGGGAGACCCAGTACTTC
TRBD2,TRBV7-2,few,TRBJ2-1,CASSGTSGVEQFF,TGTGCCAGCAGCGGCACTAGCGGGGTTGAGCAGTTCTTC
-,TRBV12-3/TRBV12-4,-,TRBJ2-2,CASRRYPDTGELFF,TGTGCCAGCAGAAGATACCCCGACACCGGGGAGCTGTTTTTT
TRBD1,TRBV12-3/TRBV12-4,-,TRBJ1-6,CASFLGQGNSPLHF,TGTGCCAGTTTTTTGGGACAGGGAAATTCACCCCTCCACTTT
TRBD1,TRBV27,-,TRBJ1-4,CTSKHRKRTGTNEKLFF,TGCACCAGCAAACACAGAAAAAGGACAGGCACTAATGAAAAACTGTTTTTT
TRBD1,TRBV20-1,-,TRBJ1-1,CSANSRTGNTEAFF,TGCAGTGCTAATAGCAGGACAGGCAACACTGAAGCTTTCTTT
TRBD1,TRBV7-6,many,TRBJ2-2,CASSRGTADTGELFF,TGTGCCAGCAGCCGTGGGACAGCGGACACCGGGGAGCTGTTTTTT
TRBD1,TRBV5-6,-,TRBJ1-2,CASSLAGQAYGYTF,TGTGCCAGCAGCTTGGCGGGACAGGCCTATGGCTACACCTTC
TRBD1,TRBV24-1,few,TRBJ2-2,CATSDPGTDPTGELFF,TGTGCCACCAGTGATCCTGGGACAGACCCCACCGGGGAGCTGTTTTTT
-,TRBV29-1,-,TRBJ2-2,CSVTANTGELFF,TGCAGCGTGACGGCGAACACCGGGGAGCTGTTTTTT
-,TRBV7-9,-,TRBJ2-1,CASSPVTAYNEQFF,TGTGCCAGCAGCCCAGTTACCGCCTACAATGAGCAGTTCTTC
-,TRBV7-2,few,TRBJ2-3,CASSPEHLRDTQYF,TGTGCCAGCAGCCCTGAACACCTCCGGGATACGCAGTATTTT
-,TRBV24-1,-,TRBJ2-3,CATSDGSPDTQYF,TGTGCCACCAGTGATGGAAGTCCAGATACGCAGTATTTT
TRBD1,TRBV6-5,-,TRBJ1-1,CASSYSNLQGAPNTEAFF,TGTGCCAGCAGTTACTCGAATCTTCAGGGGGCCCCAAACACTGAAGCTTTCTTT